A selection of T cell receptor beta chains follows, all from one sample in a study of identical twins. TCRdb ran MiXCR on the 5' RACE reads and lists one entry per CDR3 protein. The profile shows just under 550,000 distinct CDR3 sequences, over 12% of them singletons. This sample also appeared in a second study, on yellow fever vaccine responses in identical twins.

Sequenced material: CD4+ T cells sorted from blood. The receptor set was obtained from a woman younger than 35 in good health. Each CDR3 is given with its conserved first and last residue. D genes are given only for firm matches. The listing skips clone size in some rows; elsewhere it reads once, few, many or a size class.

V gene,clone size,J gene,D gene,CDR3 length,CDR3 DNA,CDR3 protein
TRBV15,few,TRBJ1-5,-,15,TGTGCCACCAGCAGAGATTGGGATAGCAATCAGCCCCAGCATTTT,CATSRDWDSNQPQHF
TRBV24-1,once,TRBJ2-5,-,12,TGTGCCACCAGTGATTCTTTAGAGACCCAGTACTTC,CATSDSLETQYF
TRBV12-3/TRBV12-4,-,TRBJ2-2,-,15,TGTGCCAGCACCCCCGGTGGCGGAAACACCGGGGAGCTGTTTTTT,CASTPGGGNTGELFF
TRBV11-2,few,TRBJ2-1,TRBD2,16,TGTGCCAGCAGCTTATCGACCGGGACTAGGTGGAATGAGCAGTTCTTC,CASSLSTGTRWNEQFF
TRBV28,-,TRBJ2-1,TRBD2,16,TGTGCCACCCTATCGCTAGCGGGGTTCTCCTACAATGAGCAGTTCTTC,CATLSLAGFSYNEQFF
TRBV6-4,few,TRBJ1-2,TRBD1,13,TGTGCCAGCAGCGCGACAGGGGGCAGGGGCTACACCTTC,CASSATGGRGYTF
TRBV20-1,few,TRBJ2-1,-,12,TGCAGTGCTAGAGATGCCGGGGGCTGGCAGTTCTTC,CSARDAGGWQFF
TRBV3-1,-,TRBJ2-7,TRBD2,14,TGTGCCAGCAGCCTGTCTAGCGGGAGCCACGAGCAGTACTTC,CASSLSSGSHEQYF
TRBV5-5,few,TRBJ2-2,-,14,TGTGCCAGCAGCTGGTTCCAGGGGACCGGGGAGCTGTTTTTT,CASSWFQGTGELFF
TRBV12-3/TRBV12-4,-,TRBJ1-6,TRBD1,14,TGTGCCAGCAGTACCGGGACAGCGCATTCACCCCTCCACTTT,CASSTGTAHSPLHF
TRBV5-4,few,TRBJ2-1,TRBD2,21,TGTGCCAGCAGCTTGCCGCCCAGGGGCACTAGCGGGAATGGATTCTACAATGAGCAGTTCTTC,CASSLPPRGTSGNGFYNEQFF
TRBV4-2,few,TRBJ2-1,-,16,TGTGCCAGCAGCCAAGATTCGGGGAGCTCCTACAATGAGCAGTTCTTC,CASSQDSGSSYNEQFF
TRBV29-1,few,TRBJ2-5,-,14,TGCAGCGTTGAGGAGGAAAGGGGCCTAGTGAGCCAGTACTTC,CSVEEERGLVSQYF
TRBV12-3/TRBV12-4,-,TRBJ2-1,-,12,TGTGCCAGCCGCTTGACCGGCCTCGAGCAGTTCTTC,CASRLTGLEQFF
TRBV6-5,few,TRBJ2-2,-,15,TGTGCCAGCAGTTACTCGTTCGGGGACACCGGGGAGCTGTTTTTT,CASSYSFGDTGELFF
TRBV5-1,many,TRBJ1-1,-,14,TGCGCCAGCAGCTGGGGAGGGGGAGGCACTGAAGCTTTCTTT,CASSWGGGGTEAFF
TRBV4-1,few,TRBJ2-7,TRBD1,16,TGCGCCAGCAGCCAAGAACACAGGGGTCCGCGTGACGAGCAGTACTTC,CASSQEHRGPRDEQYF
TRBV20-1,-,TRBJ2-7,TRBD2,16,TGCAGTGCTAAAACCAGCGGGAGGGCCCGAGCCTACGAGCAGTACTTC,CSAKTSGRARAYEQYF
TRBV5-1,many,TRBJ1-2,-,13,TGCGCCAGCAGCTTGGATCTTTACTATGGCTACACCTTC,CASSLDLYYGYTF
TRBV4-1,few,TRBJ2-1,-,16,TGCGCCAGCAGCCAAGAATGGGTGAGGACCTACAATGAGCAGTTCTTC,CASSQEWVRTYNEQFF
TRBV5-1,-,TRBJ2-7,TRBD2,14,TGCGCCAGCAGCTTGACTAGCGGTCCCTACGAGCAGTACTTC,CASSLTSGPYEQYF
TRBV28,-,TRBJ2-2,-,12,TGTGCCAGCGACAAGGGCACCGGGGAGCTGTTTTTT,CASDKGTGELFF